This T cell receptor (beta chain) is from a study of brain T cells in children with intractable seizures. V lost 6 bases to trimming and J lost 0 bases, with 14 bases between them. There are 16 residues in the CDR3. CDR1 is KGHSH and CDR2 is LQKENI in the germline V gene. General study results and limits: Pre- and post-surgery blood differed in depth, so pre-surgery absences may be undersampling.

Notes on this clone: What it recognizes is unknown.

Profiling relied on immunoSEQ multiplex PCR, and the TCRdb table lists in-frame clones only, not all of them. The sample includes about 340,000 clones, about 93% of them seen just once. As for time point: blood from clinic visit 5 months post-surgery; TSC patient then seizure free. Surgery cases with the highest brain T cell transcript signatures were chosen for sequencing. The receptor was isolated from a boy younger than two with tuberous sclerosis and intractable seizures. The V call is TRBV18, the J call TRBJ2-2, with a possible D match to TRBD1 (5 bases). Material: peripheral blood, obtained 4 to 5 months after surgery. The CDR3 here is CASSLGQTSNTGELFF. Written as DNA, the CDR3 is TGTGCCAGCTCGCTCGGACAAACATCGAACACCGGGGAGCTGTTTTTT. Together with reference TRBV18 and TRBJ2-2, the CDR3 gives the full variable domain: NAGVMQNPRHLVRRRGQEARLRCSPMKGHSHVYWYRQLPEEGLKFMVYLQKENIIDESGMPKERFSAEFPKEGPSILRIQQVVRGDSAAYFCASSLGQTSNTGELFFGEGSRLTVL.